This T cell receptor beta chain appears in the sequencing data of a study of tumor-infiltrating lymphocytes in primary liver carcinoma. Overall study findings and caveats: Pairs of tumor regions overlapped more than tumor-adjacent and tumor-blood pairs did.

The investigators made TCR beta cDNA from about 500 ng total RNA, using a constant-region primer. Nested multiplex PCR, run for three rounds with slightly modified ARM-PCR, yielded TCR beta libraries. The first two PCR rounds, around 10 cycles each, used TRBV1-TRBV30 forward primers and a C-beta reverse primer. TCRdb reanalysed the multiplex PCR reads using MiXCR and keeps one entry per CDR3 protein. The sample has roughly 57,000 distinct CDR3 sequences; about two thirds are singletons. Unsorted bulk tissue, roughly 20-32 mg of it, served as the source for co-extraction of RNA and DNA. Germline V gene lookup returns CDR1 MNHEY and CDR2 SVGEGT. This CDR3 has 14 amino acids. A note on this clonotype: The antigen is not known. An end of the junction does not agree with germline; a read error may underlie this.

This clonotype was sampled from a man aged 35-49 years with primary liver carcinoma and hepatitis B virus infection. Source material: liver tumor tissue from sampling region 2. Stated subset: tumor region T2, inferior pole. The chain joins TRBV6-2 or TRBV6-3 to TRBJ1-1; unclear D gene. The CDR3 loop is CASSYPELNAEAFF. The CDR3 nucleotides read TGTGCAAGCAGTTACCCAGAGTTGAACGCTGAAGCTTTCTTT.